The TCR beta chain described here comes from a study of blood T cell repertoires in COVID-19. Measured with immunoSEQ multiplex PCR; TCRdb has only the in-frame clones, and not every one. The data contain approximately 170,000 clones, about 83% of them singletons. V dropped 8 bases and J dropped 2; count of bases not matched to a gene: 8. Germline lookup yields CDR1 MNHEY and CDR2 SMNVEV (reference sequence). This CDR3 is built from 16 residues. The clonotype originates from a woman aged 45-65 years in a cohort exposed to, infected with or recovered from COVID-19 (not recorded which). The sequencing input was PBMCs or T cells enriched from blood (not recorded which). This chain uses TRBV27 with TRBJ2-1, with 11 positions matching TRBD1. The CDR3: CASANPGQGAYNEQFF. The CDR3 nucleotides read TGTGCCAGCGCCAATCCGGGACAGGGGGCCTACAATGAGCAGTTCTTC.